The source of this T cell receptor beta chain is a study of blood T cell repertoires in COVID-19. Germline values: CDR1 MNHEY, CDR2 SMNVEV (reference sequence). CDR3 length equals 13 residues. V was clipped by 6 bases and J by 6 bases; unmatched bases: 7. Sequencing used immunoSEQ multiplex PCR; TCRdb keeps in-frame clones, though not all of them. The sample carries under 450,000 clones, around 87% recorded once. Cohort 3 recovery required two negative PCRs, clearance, or symptom resolution. This TCR came from a man aged 25 to 40 who had recovered from COVID-19. The sequenced sample was PBMCs or T cells enriched from blood (not recorded which). This rearrangement joins TRBV27 to TRBJ1-2; 7 nucleotides align to TRBD1. The CDR3 is CASRLQGRNGYTF. As DNA, the CDR3 is TGTGCCAGCAGACTACAGGGGAGGAATGGCTACACCTTC.